The clone carrying this T cell receptor beta chain was detected only a few times. Its antigen is undetermined. The sample originates from a study of post-analysis software for immune sequencing data. Whole-study findings and limits: In patients, TRBV5-6, TRBV5-1 and TRBV20-1 belonged to several TRBV segments found more frequently than in controls.

CDR3 length: 17 amino acids. The ends lost 0 bases at V and 7 bases at J; junction bases unmatched: 10. The germline CDR1 and CDR2 sequences are MNHEY and SVGEGT. Unique molecular identifiers had been added to the TCR beta cDNA libraries. MiXCR, applied by TCRdb to the PCR reads, yields one record per CDR3 protein. The sample includes about 540,000 distinct CDR3 sequences, 30% to 40% seen only once; the top ten take about 5.6%. This sequence originates from a girl aged 2 to 17 with multiple sclerosis. Sequenced: blood. The chain employs TRBV6-2 or TRBV6-3 and TRBJ2-1; 9 bases line up with TRBD2. CDR3 bases: TGTGCCAGCAGTTACTCGACGGCGGGGGGGCCAAGGAATGAGCAGTTCTTC. Translated, it gives CASSYSTAGGPRNEQFF.